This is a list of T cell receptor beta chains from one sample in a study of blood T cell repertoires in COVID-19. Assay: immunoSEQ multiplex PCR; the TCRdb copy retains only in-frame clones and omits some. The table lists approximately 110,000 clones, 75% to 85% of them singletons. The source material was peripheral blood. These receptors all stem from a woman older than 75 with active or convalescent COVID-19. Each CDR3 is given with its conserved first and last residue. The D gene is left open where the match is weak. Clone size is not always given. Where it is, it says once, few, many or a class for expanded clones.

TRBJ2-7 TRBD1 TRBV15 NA CATSRDPRQGLGYEQYF TGTGCCACCAGCAGAGATCCGAGACAGGGGTTAGGCTACGAGCAGTACTTC
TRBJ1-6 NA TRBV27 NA CASSLGAGRTGSPLHF TGTGCCAGCAGTTTAGGGGCAGGGCGAACTGGTTCACCCCTCCACTTT
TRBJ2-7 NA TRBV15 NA CASRDSGAYEQYF TGTGCCAGCAGGGACTCCGGGGCCTACGAGCAGTACTTC
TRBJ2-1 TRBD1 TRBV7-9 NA CASSYGTGSHNEQFF TGTGCCAGCAGCTACGGGACAGGGTCCCACAATGAGCAGTTCTTC
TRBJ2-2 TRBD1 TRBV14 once CASSQEGQGNTGELFF TGTGCCAGCAGCCAAGAAGGACAGGGGAACACCGGGGAGCTGTTTTTT
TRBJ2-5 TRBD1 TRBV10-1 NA CASSESGSGQGKGETQYF TGCGCCAGCAGTGAGTCGGGGTCGGGACAGGGCAAAGGAGAGACCCAGTACTTC
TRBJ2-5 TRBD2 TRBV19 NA CATSLGISGIVGETQYF TGTGCCACCTCGTTAGGGATTAGCGGGATCGTCGGGGAGACCCAGTACTTC
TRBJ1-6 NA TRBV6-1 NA CASSDNRASSYNSPLHF TGTGCCAGCAGTGACAACAGGGCTAGCTCCTATAATTCACCCCTCCACTTT
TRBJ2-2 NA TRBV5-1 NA CASSFRVGAVNTGELFF TGCGCCAGCAGCTTTAGGGTGGGAGCGGTAAACACCGGGGAGCTGTTTTTT
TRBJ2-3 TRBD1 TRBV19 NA CATTGQGADTQYF TGTGCCACCACCGGACAGGGCGCAGATACGCAGTATTTT
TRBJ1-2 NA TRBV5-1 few CASSLAGPGGYGYTF TGCGCCAGCAGCTTGGCCGGCCCGGGTGGCTATGGCTACACCTTC
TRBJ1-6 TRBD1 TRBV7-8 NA CASSSGQGANSPLHF TGTGCCAGCAGCTCAGGACAGGGGGCAAATTCACCCCTCCACTTT
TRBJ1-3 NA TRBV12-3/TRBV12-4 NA CASTSGGNTIYF TGTGCCAGCACCTCGGGAGGAAACACCATATATTTT
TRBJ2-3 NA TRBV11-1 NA CASSFLRGRADTQYF TGTGCCAGCAGCTTTCTTAGAGGGCGCGCAGATACGCAGTATTTT
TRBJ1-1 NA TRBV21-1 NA CASSKKRARTEAFF TGTGCCAGCAGCAAAAAGAGGGCTAGGACTGAAGCTTTCTTT
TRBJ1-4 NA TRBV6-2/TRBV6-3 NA CASSFLYRSSEKLFF TGTGCCAGCAGTTTTTTGTACAGGTCTTCGGAAAAACTGTTTTTT
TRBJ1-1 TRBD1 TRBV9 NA CASSIGQVNTEAFF TGTGCCAGCAGCATCGGACAGGTGAACACTGAAGCTTTCTTT
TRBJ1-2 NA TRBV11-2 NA CASSLDARAWEDFTF TGTGCCAGCAGCTTAGATGCCCGGGCATGGGAGGACTTCACCTTC